These 8 T cell receptor beta chains were all obtained from the same sample, sequenced in a study of CD8 T cells in ankylosing spondylitis. TCRdb reanalysed the 5' RACE reads using MiXCR and keeps one entry per CDR3 protein. The sample contains 250,000 to 300,000 distinct CDR3 sequences, 20% of which appear only once. Sequencing was carried out using blood, either unsorted or a sorted T cell fraction (not recorded which). These receptors came from a male donor with ankylosing spondylitis or in good health (not recorded which).

This sequence joins TRBV20-1 and TRBJ2-3, with a tentative D call TRBD2 (6 bases). The CDR3 length is 15 residues. Per the germline V gene, CDR1 is DFQATT and CDR2 is SNEGSKA (reference sequence). The ends were cut back, 3 bases at V and 2 bases at J, with 15 bases in the middle. DNA of the CDR3: TGCAGTGCTAGGGCGCCAGCGGGTTTCACAGATACGCAGTATTTT. This sequence encodes CSARAPAGFTDTQYF.

The chain employs TRBV20-1 and TRBJ2-2; the D call may be TRBD1 or TRBD2 (5 bases each). The ends were cut back, 0 bases at V and 3 bases at J, with 14 bases in the middle. Looked up from germline, CDR1 is DFQATT and CDR2 is SNEGSKA (reference sequence). The CDR3 runs 16 residues. The CDR3 DNA reads as TGCAGTGCTAGAGACCTCCGGGACGGAGACACCGGGGAGCTGTTTTTT. Protein product: CSARDLRDGDTGELFF.

The chain uses TRBV2 and TRBJ2-1, with TRBD1 identical over 9 bases. Unmatched junction bases numbered 9, after V lost 6 bases and J lost 0 bases. The germline V gene encodes CDR1 SNHLY and CDR2 FYNNEI. The length of the CDR3 is 17 residues. CDR3 nucleotide sequence: TGTGCCAGCAGAGTACAGGGGGCCCTCGGCTCCTACAATGAGCAGTTCTTC. Translation gives CASRVQGALGSYNEQFF. The complete variable domain, with remaining parts taken from reference TRBV2 and TRBJ2-1, reads EPEVTQTPSHQVTQMGQEVILRCVPISNHLYFYWYRQILGQKVEFLVSFYNNEISEKSEIFDDQFSVERPDGSNFTLKIRSTKLEDSAMYFCASRVQGALGSYNEQFFGPGTRLTVL.

The CDR3 region is CASSQSLTGGVTGELFF. For the CDR3, the DNA is TGTGCCAGCAGCCAGTCGTTGACAGGGGGCGTCACCGGGGAGCTGTTTTTT. This chain uses TRBV7-6 with TRBJ2-2; 10 bases are a match to TRBD1. Germline V gene lookup returns CDR1 SGHVS and CDR2 FNYEAQ. The CDR3 length is 17 residues. J was trimmed by 4 bases and V by 5 bases; bases with no gene match: 10. The whole variable domain, remainder taken from reference TRBV7-6 and TRBJ2-2, is GAGVSQSPRYKVTKRGQDVALRCDPISGHVSLYWYRQALGQGPEFLTYFNYEAQQDKSGLPNDRFSAERPEGSISTLTIQRTEQRDSAMYRCASSQSLTGGVTGELFFGEGSRLTVL.

This clonotype was observed many times. The chain links TRBV12-3 or TRBV12-4 to TRBJ2-1; D gene uncertain. V gave up 2 bases and J gave up 0 bases, with 8 bases separating them. This CDR3 region has 15 residues. CDR3 coding DNA: TGTGCCAGCAGTTTATCGGTATTCTCCTACAATGAGCAGTTCTTC. Translated, it gives CASSLSVFSYNEQFF.

The rearrangement joins TRBV29-1 to TRBJ2-1, with TRBD1 identical over 7 bases. V was clipped by 4 bases and J by 8 bases; unmatched bases: 14. Germline V gene sequence: CDR1 SQVTM, CDR2 ANQGSEA. The CDR3 extends over 15 amino acids. CDR3 sequence (DNA): TGCAGCGTTGCCCTAGCCGGGACAGTAGGGGATGAGCAGTTCTTC. As protein: CSVALAGTVGDEQFF.

This clonotype was counted only a few times. V is TRBV10-3 and J is TRBJ1-2; perhaps TRBD1 as D (6 bases). This CDR3 is 14 amino acids long. Germline loops: CDR1 ENHRY, CDR2 SYGVKD. The V end was cut by 6 bases, the J end by 0 bases, with 11 bases between. This CDR3 is CAISDRTSNYGYTF. Written as DNA, the CDR3 is TGTGCCATCAGCGACAGGACATCTAACTATGGCTACACCTTC.

This clonotype occurred many times. The CDR3 reads CASSESGVYTGELFF. CDR3 nucleotides: TGTGCCAGCAGTGAATCTGGGGTCTACACCGGGGAGCTGTTTTTT. The chain links TRBV25-1 to TRBJ2-2; D uncertain. CDR1 and CDR2 from the germline V gene are MGHDK and SYGVNS. CDR3 length: 15 amino acids. Trimming cost V 1 base and J 3 bases, with 9 bases left between them.